This passage covers 8 T cell receptor beta chains from one sample sequenced in a study of T cells expressing NK-cell markers. TCRdb re-called the 5' RACE reads, yielding one record per CDR3 amino acid sequence without DNA. The sample yields about half a million distinct CDR3 sequences, of which the top ten take up under 1.5%. The specimen sequenced was blood T cells: a sorted CD56 or NKG2C T cell subset, CD4+ or CD8+ T cells, or bulk PBMC T cells (not recorded which). All receptors come from a woman in her 50s in good health.

The chain carries TRBV3-1 and TRBJ2-7; TCRdb returns TRBD2, unconfirmable since there is no DNA. Germline V gene sequence: CDR1 LGHDT, CDR2 YNNKEL (reference sequence). The CDR3 sequence is 15 residues long. The CDR3 region is CASSQDGLSGHEQYF.

The rearrangement joins TRBV15 to TRBJ2-7; as DNA is missing, the TRBD1 call by TCRdb cannot be tested. Per germline, CDR1 LNHNV and CDR2 YYDKDF (reference sequence). The CDR3 contains 14 residues. CDR3 loop: CATSSPGQGYEQYF.

This chain uses TRBV5-1 with TRBJ2-5. CDR1 and CDR2 (germline): SGHRS, YFSETQ. This CDR3 region has 13 residues. This chain's CDR3 is CASSGGLAETQYF.

The chain joins TRBV6-4 to TRBJ2-3; TCRdb's D gene call, TRBD1, goes unchecked for lack of DNA. The CDR3 contains 15 residues. Germline values: CDR1 MRHNA, CDR2 SNTAGT. The CDR3: CASSDSDRSLDTQYF.

The chain employs TRBV12-3 or TRBV12-4 and TRBJ2-1; no DNA is available, so the TRBD2 call from TCRdb remains unchecked. The CDR3 is 15 amino acids. CDR3 amino acids: CASSPGEAGVGEQFF.

The V and J genes are TRBV29-1 and TRBJ1-3; the D gene TCRdb calls, TRBD1, cannot be checked with no DNA. Germline V gene data show CDR1 as SQVTM and CDR2 as ANQGSEA. CDR3 size: 13 residues. The CDR3 sequence: CSVVTARGNTIYF.

The rearrangement links TRBV5-1 to TRBJ2-1; TCRdb selects TRBD1, and the lack of DNA leaves this call unchecked. Per the germline V gene, CDR1 is SGHRS and CDR2 is YFSETQ. The CDR3 is 13 amino acids. The CDR3 loop reads CASSDGTYNEQFF.

V is TRBV3-1 and J is TRBJ2-7. The CDR3 totals 12 residues. In germline, CDR1 is LGHDT, CDR2 YNNKEL (reference sequence). CDR3 sequence: CASSQTIGEQYF.